This T cell receptor (beta chain) was obtained from a study of T-cell reconstitution after alpha-beta-depleted transplantation in children. This clonotype showed up just a few times. Unique molecular identifiers featured in how the TCRbeta library was prepared. TCRdb processed the PCR reads anew with MiXCR; each CDR3 protein has one entry. The table has around 500,000 distinct CDR3 sequences, roughly an eighth seen once. V lost 3 bases, J lost 3 bases, and 10 bases stayed unmatched. The CDR3 totals 17 residues. This sequence was found in a human donor who donated a stem cell graft to a child with combined immunodeficiency. The sequences come from PBMCs from the stem cell graft donor, collected from the stem cell graft. The genes are TRBV12-3 or TRBV12-4 and TRBJ2-7; the match to TRBD1 covers 11 bases. The CDR3 region is CASSLDRGRGPLYEQYF. CDR3 bases: TGTGCCAGCAGTTTGGACAGGGGGCGAGGTCCCCTCTACGAGCAGTACTTC.